This TCR beta chain is drawn from a study of shared clonotypes between healthy human individuals. This clone turned up a few times. Germline V gene data show CDR1 as SGHNT and CDR2 as YYREEE (reference sequence). The ends lost 0 bases at V and 4 bases at J; junction bases unmatched: 1. This CDR3 is 16 amino acids long. Sequencing used immunoSEQ multiplex PCR; TCRdb keeps in-frame clones, though not all of them. This sample has around 1.1 million clones, with around 82% found just once. The sequence derives from a young man in good health. Some clones in this sample may be carry-over from other donors' samples. Sequencing was performed on memory CD4+ T cells from PBMCs. Described subset: CD45RA-negative fraction. The chain uses TRBV5-4 and TRBJ2-5; 15 bases line up with TRBD2. The CDR3 nucleotides are TGTGCCAGCAGCTTGGGGACTAGCGGGAGGGGAGAGACCCAGTACTTC. Translation gives CASSLGTSGRGETQYF.